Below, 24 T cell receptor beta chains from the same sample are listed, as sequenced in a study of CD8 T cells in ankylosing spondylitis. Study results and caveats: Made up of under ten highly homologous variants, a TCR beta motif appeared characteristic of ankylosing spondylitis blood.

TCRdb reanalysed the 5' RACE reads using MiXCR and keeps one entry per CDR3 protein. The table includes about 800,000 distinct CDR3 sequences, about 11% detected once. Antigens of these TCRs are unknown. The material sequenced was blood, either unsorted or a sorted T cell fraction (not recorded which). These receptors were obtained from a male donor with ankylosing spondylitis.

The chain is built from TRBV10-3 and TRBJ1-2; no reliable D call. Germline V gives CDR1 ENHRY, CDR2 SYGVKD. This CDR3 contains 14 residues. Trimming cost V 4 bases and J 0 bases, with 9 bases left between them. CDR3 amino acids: CAISASGSNYGYTF. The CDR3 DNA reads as TGTGCCATCAGTGCTTCTGGATCTAACTATGGCTACACCTTC.

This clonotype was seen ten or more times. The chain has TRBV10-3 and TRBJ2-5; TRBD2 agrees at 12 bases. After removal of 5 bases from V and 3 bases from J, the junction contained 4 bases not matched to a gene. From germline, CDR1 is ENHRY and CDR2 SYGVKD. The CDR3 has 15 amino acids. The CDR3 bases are TGTGCCATCAGTTCCGGACTAGCGGGGAAAGAGACCCAGTACTTC. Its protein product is CAISSGLAGKETQYF.

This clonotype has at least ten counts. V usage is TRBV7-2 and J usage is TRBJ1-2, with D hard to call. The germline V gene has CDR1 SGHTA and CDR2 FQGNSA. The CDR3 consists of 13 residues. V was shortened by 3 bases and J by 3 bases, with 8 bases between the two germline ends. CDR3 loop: CASSLDGDYGYTF. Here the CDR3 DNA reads TGTGCCAGCAGCTTGGATGGAGACTATGGCTACACCTTC.

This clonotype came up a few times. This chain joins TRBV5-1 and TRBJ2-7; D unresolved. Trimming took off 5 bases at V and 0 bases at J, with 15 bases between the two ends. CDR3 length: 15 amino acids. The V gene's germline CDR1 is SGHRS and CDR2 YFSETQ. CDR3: CASSIGGMSSYEQYF. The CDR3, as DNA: TGCGCCAGCAGTATAGGTGGAATGAGCTCCTACGAGCAGTACTTC.

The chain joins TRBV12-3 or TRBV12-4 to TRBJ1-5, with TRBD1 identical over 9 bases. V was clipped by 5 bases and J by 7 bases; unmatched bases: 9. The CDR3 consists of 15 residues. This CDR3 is CASSRWDREIQPQHF. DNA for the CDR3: TGTGCCAGCAGTCGGTGGGACAGGGAAATACAGCCCCAGCATTTT.

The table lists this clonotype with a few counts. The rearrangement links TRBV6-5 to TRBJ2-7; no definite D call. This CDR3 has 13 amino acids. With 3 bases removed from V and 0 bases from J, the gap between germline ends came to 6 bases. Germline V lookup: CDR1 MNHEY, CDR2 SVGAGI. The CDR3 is CASSYVASYEQYF. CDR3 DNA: TGTGCCAGCAGTTATGTCGCCTCCTACGAGCAGTACTTC.

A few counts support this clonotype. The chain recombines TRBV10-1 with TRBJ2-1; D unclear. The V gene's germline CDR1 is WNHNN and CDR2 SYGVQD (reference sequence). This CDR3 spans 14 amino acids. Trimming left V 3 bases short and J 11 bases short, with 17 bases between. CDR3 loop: CASSDLMGPKKQFF. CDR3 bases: TGCGCCAGCAGTGACCTAATGGGTCCTAAGAAGCAGTTCTTC.

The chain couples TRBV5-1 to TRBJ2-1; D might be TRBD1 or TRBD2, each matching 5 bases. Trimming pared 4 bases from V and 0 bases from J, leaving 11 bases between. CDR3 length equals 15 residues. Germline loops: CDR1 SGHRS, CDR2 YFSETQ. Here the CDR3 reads CASSAPGRSYNEQFF. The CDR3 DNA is TGCGCCAGCAGCGCTCCGGGACGCTCCTACAATGAGCAGTTCTTC.

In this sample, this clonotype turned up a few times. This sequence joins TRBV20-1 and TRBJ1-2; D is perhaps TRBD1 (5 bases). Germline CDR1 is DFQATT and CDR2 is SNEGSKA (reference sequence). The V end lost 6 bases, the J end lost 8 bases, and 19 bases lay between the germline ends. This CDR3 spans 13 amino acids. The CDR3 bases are TGCAGTGCAGCCGGGGCAAGTCGTCGCGGCTACACCTTC. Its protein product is CSAAGASRRGYTF.

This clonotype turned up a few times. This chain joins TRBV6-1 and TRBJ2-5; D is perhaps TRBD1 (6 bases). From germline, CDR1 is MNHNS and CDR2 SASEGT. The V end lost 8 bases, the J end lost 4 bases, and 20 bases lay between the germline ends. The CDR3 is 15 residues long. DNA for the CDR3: TGTGCCAGCTCGGAGGTGGGGGCGCCGGGAGAGACCCAGTACTTC. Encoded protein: CASSEVGAPGETQYF.

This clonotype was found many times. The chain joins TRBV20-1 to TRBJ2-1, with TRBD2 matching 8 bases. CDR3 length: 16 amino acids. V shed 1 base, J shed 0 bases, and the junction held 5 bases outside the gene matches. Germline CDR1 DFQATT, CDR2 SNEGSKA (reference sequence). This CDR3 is CSARASGRSSYNEQFF. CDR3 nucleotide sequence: TGCAGTGCTAGAGCTAGCGGGCGGAGCTCCTACAATGAGCAGTTCTTC.

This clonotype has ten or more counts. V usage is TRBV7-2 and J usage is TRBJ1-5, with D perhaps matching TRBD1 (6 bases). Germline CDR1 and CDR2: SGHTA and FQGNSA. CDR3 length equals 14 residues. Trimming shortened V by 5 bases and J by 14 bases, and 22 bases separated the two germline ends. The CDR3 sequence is CASSEGQLRGVKHF. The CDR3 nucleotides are TGTGCCAGCAGCGAAGGACAGCTCCGAGGTGTGAAGCATTTT. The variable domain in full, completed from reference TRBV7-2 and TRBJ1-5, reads GAGVSQSPSNKVTEKGKDVELRCDPISGHTALYWYRQSLGQGLEFLIYFQGNSAPDKSGLPSDRFSAERTGGSVSTLTIQRTQQEDSAVYLCASSEGQLRGVKHFGDGTRLSIL.

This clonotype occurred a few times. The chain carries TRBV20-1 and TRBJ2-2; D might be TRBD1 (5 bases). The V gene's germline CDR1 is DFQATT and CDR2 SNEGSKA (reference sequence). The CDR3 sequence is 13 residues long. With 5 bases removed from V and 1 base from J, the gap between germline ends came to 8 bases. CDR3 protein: CSASQVNTGELFF. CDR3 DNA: TGCAGTGCTTCACAGGTGAACACCGGGGAGCTGTTTTTT.

Written as DNA, the CDR3 is TGTGCCAGCAGCCCAGCGCTCCCCTGCTTCTCCTACGAGCAGTACTTC. It yields the protein CASSPALPCFSYEQYF. The chain recombines TRBV5-8 with TRBJ2-7; D gene unclear. With 4 bases removed from V and 0 bases from J, the gap between germline ends came to 17 bases. CDR3 length: 16 residues. CDR1 is SGHTS, CDR2 YDEGEE, per germline. Supplemented by reference TRBV5-8 and TRBJ2-7, the full variable domain reads EAGVTQSPTHLIKTRGQQATLRCSPISGHTSVYWYQQALGLGLQFLLWYDEGEERNRGNFPPRFSGRQFPNYSSELNVNALELEDSALYLCASSPALPCFSYEQYFGPGTRLTVT.

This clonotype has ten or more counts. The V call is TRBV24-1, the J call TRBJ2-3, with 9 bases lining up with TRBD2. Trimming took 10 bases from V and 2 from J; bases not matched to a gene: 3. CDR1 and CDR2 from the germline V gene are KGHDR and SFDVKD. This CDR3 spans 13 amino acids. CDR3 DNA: TGTGCCACTCAGCGGGAGGTCACAGATACGCAGTATTTT. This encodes CATQREVTDTQYF.

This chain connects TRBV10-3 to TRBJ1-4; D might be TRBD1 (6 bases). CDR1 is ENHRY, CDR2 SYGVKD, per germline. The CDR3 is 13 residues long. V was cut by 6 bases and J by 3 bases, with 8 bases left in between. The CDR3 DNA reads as TGTGCCATCAGACAGGGATCTAATGAAAAACTGTTTTTT. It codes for CAIRQGSNEKLFF.

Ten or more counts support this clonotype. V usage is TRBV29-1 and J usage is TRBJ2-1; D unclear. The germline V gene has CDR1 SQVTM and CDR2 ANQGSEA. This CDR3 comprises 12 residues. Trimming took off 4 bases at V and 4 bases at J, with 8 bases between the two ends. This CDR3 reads CSVVHNYNEQFF. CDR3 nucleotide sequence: TGCAGCGTTGTACACAATTACAATGAGCAGTTCTTC.

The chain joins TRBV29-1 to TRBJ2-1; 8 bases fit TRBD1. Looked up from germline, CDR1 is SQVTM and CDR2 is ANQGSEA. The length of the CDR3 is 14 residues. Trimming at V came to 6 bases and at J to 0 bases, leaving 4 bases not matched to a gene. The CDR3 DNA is TGCAGCGTCCCCGGACAGGGCTCCTACAATGAGCAGTTCTTC. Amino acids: CSVPGQGSYNEQFF.

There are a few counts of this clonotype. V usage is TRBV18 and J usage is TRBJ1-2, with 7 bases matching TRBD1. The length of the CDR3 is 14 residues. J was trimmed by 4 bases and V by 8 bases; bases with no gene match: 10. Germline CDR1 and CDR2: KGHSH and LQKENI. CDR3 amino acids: CASSPSRDSYGYTF. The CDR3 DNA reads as TGTGCCAGCAGTCCCTCGCGGGACAGCTATGGCTACACCTTC.

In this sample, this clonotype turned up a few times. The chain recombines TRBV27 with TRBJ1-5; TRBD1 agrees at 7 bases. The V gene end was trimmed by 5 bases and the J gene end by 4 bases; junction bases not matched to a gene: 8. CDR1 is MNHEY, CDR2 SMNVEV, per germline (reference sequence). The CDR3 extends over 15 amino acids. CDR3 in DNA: TGTGCCAGCAGTCTCCGGGACAGCCGAAATCAGCCCCAGCATTTT. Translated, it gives CASSLRDSRNQPQHF.

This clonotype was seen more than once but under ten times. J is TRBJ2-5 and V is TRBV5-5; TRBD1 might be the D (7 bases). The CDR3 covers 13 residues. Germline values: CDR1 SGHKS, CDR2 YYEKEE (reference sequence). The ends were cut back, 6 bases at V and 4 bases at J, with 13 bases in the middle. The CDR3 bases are TGTGCCAGCACCCGCGGGGACAGAGAGACCCAGTACTTC. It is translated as CASTRGDRETQYF.

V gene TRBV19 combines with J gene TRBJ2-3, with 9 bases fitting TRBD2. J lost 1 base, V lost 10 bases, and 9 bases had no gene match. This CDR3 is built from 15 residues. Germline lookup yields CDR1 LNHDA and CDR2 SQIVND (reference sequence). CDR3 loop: CATQGLAGRTDTQYF. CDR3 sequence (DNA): TGTGCCACCCAGGGGCTAGCGGGGCGCACAGATACGCAGTATTTT.

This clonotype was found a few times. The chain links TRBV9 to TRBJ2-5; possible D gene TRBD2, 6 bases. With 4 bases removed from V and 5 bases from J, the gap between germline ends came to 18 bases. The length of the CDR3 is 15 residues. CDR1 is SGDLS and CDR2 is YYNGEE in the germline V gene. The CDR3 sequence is CASSPREGRGETQYF. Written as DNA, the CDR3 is TGTGCCAGCAGCCCCCGGGAAGGCCGGGGGGAGACCCAGTACTTC.

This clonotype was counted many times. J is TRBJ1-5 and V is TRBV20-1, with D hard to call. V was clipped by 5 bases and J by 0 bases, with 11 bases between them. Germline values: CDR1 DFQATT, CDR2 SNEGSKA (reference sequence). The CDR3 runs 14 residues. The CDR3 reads CSAQGSYSNQPQHF. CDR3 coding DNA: TGCAGTGCTCAAGGAAGCTATAGCAATCAGCCCCAGCATTTT.